This is a list of T cell receptor beta chains from one sample in a study of cytomegalovirus exposure and HLA in healthy donors. Clones were read by immunoSEQ multiplex PCR, and TCRdb kept only the in-frame ones, dropping some. The table includes about 140,000 clones, roughly 74% detected once. Sequences were obtained from PBMCs. These TCRs come from a man aged 35-49 years in good health and CMV-seronegative. CDR3s include the opening cysteine and the closing phenylalanine or tryptophan. For some rows the clone size is stated as once, few or many, or as a class when expanded; others skip it.

TRBV6-5,NA,CASSYSAGLNYEQFF
TRBV5-4,NA,CASTLQGQAGNTIYF
TRBV11-1,few,CASSLYRGPTGELFF
TRBV4-3,once,CASSQDRDYTEAFF
TRBV6-1,NA,CASTEQYDSPLHF
TRBV7-9,NA,CASSQGQGEDYGYTF
TRBV5-1,NA,CASSLQGPTEAFF
TRBV5-5,NA,CASSFRGSGSYEQYF
TRBV28,NA,CASSSGQHYEQYF
TRBV4-3,NA,CASSQDRETEYEQYF
TRBV6-5,NA,CASSYGQGVRNTIYF
TRBV5-4,few,CASSLSGSDYGYTF
TRBV11-2,few,CASSLPGRGNGYTF
TRBV29-1,NA,CSVQGMDEKLFF
TRBV4-1,NA,CASSQDRTGGREAFF
TRBV4-1,NA,CASSQDKGWGTANSNQPQHF
TRBV6-5,NA,CASSFRQGGNQPQHF
TRBV6-5,NA,CASVDRAGANVLTF
TRBV11-2,NA,CASSFLPETGVNTEAFF
TRBV4-2,once,CASSQEPAGGVGETQYF
TRBV7-6,NA,CASSFLGTANTGELFF
TRBV6-5,NA,CASSYGEDYEQYF
TRBV7-2,NA,CASSFGGRGTDTQYF
TRBV19,NA,CASSPRDRGPGVAEAFF
TRBV11-2,NA,CASSLGQGGYGYTF
TRBV6-6,few,CASSYTSGGTNNEQFF
TRBV10-2,NA,CASRVPTSVAETQYF
TRBV28,once,CASSPGTRTGTYMNTEAFF
TRBV7-9,NA,CASSLADREWDEKLFF
TRBV19,NA,CASKWGDSPLHF
TRBV25-1,NA,CASSYLRTGYQETQYF
TRBV6-1,NA,CASSEAQGSTYNSPLHF
TRBV27,NA,CASRVLRGYEQYF
TRBV2,NA,CASEEQGLVVSPLHF
TRBV15,NA,CATSRDKQGRAEAFF
TRBV5-1,NA,CASSLGDSFYGEQFF
TRBV11-2,NA,CASSPPWTARIWYEQYF